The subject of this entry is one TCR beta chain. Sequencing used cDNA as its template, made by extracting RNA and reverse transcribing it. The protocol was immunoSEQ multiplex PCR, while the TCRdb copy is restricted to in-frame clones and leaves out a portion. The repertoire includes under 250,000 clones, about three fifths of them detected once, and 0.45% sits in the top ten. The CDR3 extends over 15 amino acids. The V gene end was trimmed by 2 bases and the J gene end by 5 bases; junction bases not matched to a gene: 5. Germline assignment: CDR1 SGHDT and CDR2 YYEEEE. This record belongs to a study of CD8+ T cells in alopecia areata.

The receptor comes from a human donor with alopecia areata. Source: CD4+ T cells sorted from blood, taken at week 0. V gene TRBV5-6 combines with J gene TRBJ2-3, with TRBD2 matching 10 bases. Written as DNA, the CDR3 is TGTGCCAGCAGCTTTATCCTAGCGGGAGTAGATACGCAGTATTTT. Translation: CASSFILAGVDTQYF.